This T cell receptor beta chain appears in the sequencing data of a study of T-cell memory formation after mild COVID-19. TCRdb recomputed calls from the 5' RACE reads with MiXCR, one row per CDR3 protein. Seen here are some 410,000 distinct CDR3 sequences, 20% to 25% observed once, and the top ten hold around 12%. CDR1 and CDR2 from the germline V gene are LGHNA and YNFKEQ. The V gene lost 1 base and the J gene lost 3 bases, with 4 bases spanning the gap. This CDR3 comprises 13 residues. This rearrangement joins TRBV4-2 to TRBJ2-4; no firm D call. The sequence derives from an adult woman who had mild COVID-19 (a few samples of this study predate the infection). Cell type and time point are not known. Sequences were obtained from PBMCs or a T cell subset sorted from them (not recorded which). Here the CDR3 reads CASSQAGKNIQYF. As DNA, the CDR3 is TGTGCCAGCAGCCAAGCAGGCAAAAACATTCAGTACTTC.